The next 18 T cell receptor beta chains were all read from a single sample in a study of shared clonotypes between healthy human individuals. Sequencing used immunoSEQ multiplex PCR; TCRdb keeps in-frame clones, though not all of them. The sample gives 2 million to 2.5 million clones, less than 95% of which show up once; roughly 0.34% is in the top ten. Sequencing was performed on naive CD4+ T cells from PBMCs. As for subset: CD45RA+ positively selected. These receptors all stem from a man in his late teens or twenties in good health. Some clones in this sample may be carry-over from other donors' samples.

Of note for this clone: The same CDR3 arises from other DNA sequences in this sample as well. The chain couples TRBV7-3 to TRBJ2-5, with D maybe TRBD2 (6 bases). Germline loops: CDR1 SGHTA, CDR2 FQGTGA. CDR3 length: 15 amino acids. V lost 5 bases and J 5 bases, leaving 18 bases between the germline ends. As DNA, the CDR3 is TGTGCCAGCAGCCTCGGGACGGGAGTTGGGGAGACCCAGTACTTC. This gives the protein CASSLGTGVGETQYF. The full variable domain, with the rest looked up from reference TRBV7-3 and TRBJ2-5, is GAGVSQTPSNKVTEKGKYVELRCDPISGHTALYWYRQSLGQGPEFLIYFQGTGAADDSGLPNDRFFAVRPEGSVSTLKIQRTERGDSAVYLCASSLGTGVGETQYFGPGTRLLVL.

The chain employs TRBV11-3 and TRBJ1-1; 9 bases fit TRBD1. The CDR3 extends over 14 amino acids. Germline CDR1 reads SGHNT; CDR2 reads YENEEA. V shed 6 bases and J 4 bases; nucleotides not matched to a gene: 6. The CDR3 nucleotides read TGTGCCAGCAGACGGGGACAGGGTCCCACTGAAGCTTTCTTT. Translation: CASRRGQGPTEAFF.

The J gene is TRBJ1-2, the V gene TRBV2; 10 nucleotides align to TRBD1. The CDR3 has 15 amino acids. The V and J ends lost 8 bases and 4 bases, in that order; junction bases with no gene match: 10. Germline V lookup: CDR1 SNHLY, CDR2 FYNNEI. The CDR3 DNA reads as TGTGCCAGCGGGACAGGGGCCCGAGGTGGCTATGGCTACACCTTC. This encodes CASGTGARGGYGYTF.

This clone was seen a single time. J is TRBJ1-3 and V is TRBV28; 8 nucleotides agree with TRBD1. From germline, CDR1 is MDHEN and CDR2 SYDVKM. The CDR3 sequence is 13 residues long. CDR3 region: CAGTGDSGNTIYF. The CDR3 DNA reads as TGTGCAGGGACAGGCGACTCTGGAAACACCATATATTTT. Complete variable domain (other parts from reference TRBV28 and TRBJ1-3): DVKVTQSSRYLVKRTGEKVFLECVQDMDHENMFWYRQDPGLGLRLIYFSYDVKMKEKGDIPEGYSVSREKKERFSLILESASTNQTSMYLCAGTGDSGNTIYFGEGSWLTVV.

V is TRBV5-1 and J is TRBJ1-4; D uncertain. Per germline, CDR1 SGHRS and CDR2 YFSETQ. V was trimmed by 4 bases and J by 6 bases, leaving 10 bases between them. This CDR3 contains 13 residues. CDR3: CASSLWTDEKLFF. CDR3 nucleotides: TGCGCCAGCAGCCTATGGACTGATGAAAAACTGTTTTTT.

The rearrangement uses TRBV5-1 and TRBJ1-5, with D maybe TRBD1 (6 bases). The CDR3 runs to 16 residues. Germline assignment: CDR1 SGHRS and CDR2 YFSETQ. Trimming left V 1 base short and J 3 bases short, with 14 bases between. The chain's CDR3 is CASSLFPGENNQPQHF. In nucleotides, the CDR3 is TGCGCCAGCAGCTTGTTTCCAGGGGAGAACAATCAGCCCCAGCATTTT.

The chain's CDR3 is CASSLSGQETQYF. Here the CDR3 DNA reads TGTGCCAGCAGCTTGAGTGGGCAAGAGACCCAGTACTTC. This chain links TRBV5-4 with TRBJ2-5; D is uncertain. This CDR3 spans 13 amino acids. The V and J ends lost 1 base and 2 bases respectively, with 6 bases between them. Germline V gene lookup returns CDR1 SGHNT and CDR2 YYREEE (reference sequence). The complete variable domain, with remaining parts taken from reference TRBV5-4 and TRBJ2-5, reads ETGVTQSPTHLIKTRGQQVTLRCSSQSGHNTVSWYQQALGQGPQFIFQYYREEENGRGNFPPRFSGLQFPNYSSELNVNALELDDSALYLCASSLSGQETQYFGPGTRLLVL.

The CDR3, as DNA: TGTGCCAGCAGCTTAGCGGGAGGCGAGGTGACCCAGTACTTC. Translation gives CASSLAGGEVTQYF. The V call is TRBV7-8, the J call TRBJ2-5; maybe TRBD2 (6 bases). The CDR3 covers 14 residues. The V end lost 0 bases, the J end lost 7 bases, and 12 bases lay between the germline ends. The V gene's germline CDR1 is SGHVS and CDR2 FQNEAQ.

The chain recombines TRBV19 with TRBJ1-1, with TRBD1 identical over 8 bases. V lost 10 bases and J lost 5; bases outside the gene matches: 15. Germline V gene lookup returns CDR1 LNHDA and CDR2 SQIVND (reference sequence). The CDR3 contains 15 residues. The CDR3 loop is CAITSSGDRRTEAFF. The DNA of the CDR3 is TGTGCCATCACCTCATCGGGGGACAGGAGGACTGAAGCTTTCTTT. Full variable domain (remainder filled in from reference TRBV19 and TRBJ1-1): DGGITQSPKYLFRKEGQNVTLSCEQNLNHDAMYWYRQDPGQGLRLIYYSQIVNDFQKGDIAEGYSVSREKKESFPLTVTSAQKNPTAFYLCAITSSGDRRTEAFFGQGTRLTVV.

A single count supports this clone. CDR3 sequence (DNA): TGTGCCAGCAGCTCGACAGGGTACCTCCAAGTCGAGCAGTACTTC. Translating it yields CASSSTGYLQVEQYF. The chain joins TRBV7-2 to TRBJ2-7, with 7 bases lining up with TRBD1. This CDR3 is 15 amino acids long. The germline V gene has CDR1 SGHTA and CDR2 FQGNSA. The ends lost 4 bases at V and 6 bases at J; junction bases unmatched: 12.

DNA of the CDR3: TGTGCCAGCTCACCGCAGCCGGGAGTCGCGAACACCGGGGAGCTGTTTTTT. Residues: CASSPQPGVANTGELFF. J is TRBJ2-2 and V is TRBV18; a weak D match, TRBD2 (6 bases). The V end lost 3 bases, the J end lost 0 bases, and 14 bases lay between the germline ends. This CDR3 has 17 residues. Looked up from germline, CDR1 is KGHSH and CDR2 is LQKENI.

The rearrangement links TRBV28 to TRBJ2-7, with TRBD2 matching over 11 bases. The V segment lost 5 bases and the J segment 3 bases; nucleotides outside the gene matches: 6. The CDR3 runs 15 residues. Germline lookup yields CDR1 MDHEN and CDR2 SYDVKM. In nucleotides, the CDR3 is TGTGCCAGCAGTATACAGACTAGCGGGATCTACGAGCAGTACTTC. It specifies CASSIQTSGIYEQYF.

The V and J genes are TRBV7-9 and TRBJ1-4; TRBD1 matches at 12 bases. In germline, CDR1 is SEHNR, CDR2 FQNEAQ (reference sequence). This CDR3 has 15 amino acids. Germline trimming cut 1 base from V and 8 bases from J; bases unmatched to any gene: 2. The CDR3 sequence: CASSLVGQGAEKLFF. The CDR3 DNA reads as TGTGCCAGCAGCTTAGTGGGACAGGGGGCCGAAAAACTGTTTTTT.

Concerning this clone: Within the sample, other DNA sequences also encode this same CDR3. This chain joins TRBV6-1 and TRBJ2-7; 9 nucleotides line up with TRBD1. The CDR3 totals 15 residues. V trimming: 5 bases; J trimming: 3 bases; junction bases outside the gene matches: 8. Germline V gives CDR1 MNHNS, CDR2 SASEGT. DNA of the CDR3: TGTGCCAGCAGTCACGCGTCGGGACAGGGCTACGAGCAGTACTTC. Translation: CASSHASGQGYEQYF.

The chain recombines TRBV7-3 with TRBJ2-1; TRBD2 matches 9 bases. CDR1 is SGHTA, CDR2 FQGTGA, per germline. Trimming at V came to 4 bases and at J to 0 bases, leaving 13 bases not matched to a gene. The CDR3 contains 19 residues. The CDR3 region is CASSYMHRTSESSYNEQFF. The CDR3, as DNA: TGTGCCAGCAGCTATATGCACAGGACTAGCGAAAGCTCCTACAATGAGCAGTTCTTC.

V gene TRBV28 combines with J gene TRBJ1-4, with D perhaps TRBD1 (6 bases). Per germline, CDR1 MDHEN and CDR2 SYDVKM. The CDR3 extends over 14 amino acids. V was cut by 11 bases and J by 5 bases, with 18 bases left in between. The CDR3 loop reads CAVTRGGQNEKLFF. CDR3 coding DNA: TGTGCCGTAACGAGGGGGGGTCAGAATGAAAAACTGTTTTTT.

This chain links TRBV25-1 with TRBJ2-5; 7 bases align to TRBD1. Germline assignment: CDR1 MGHDK and CDR2 SYGVNS. This CDR3 has 14 amino acids. Trimming removed 3 bases from V and 2 bases from J; junction bases left unmatched: 3. CDR3 protein: CASSDGTVQETQYF. CDR3 in DNA: TGTGCCAGCAGTGACGGGACAGTTCAAGAGACCCAGTACTTC.

The chain couples TRBV11-3 to TRBJ2-7; the D is unclear. The length of the CDR3 is 16 residues. Germline V gene data show CDR1 as SGHNT and CDR2 as YENEEA. The V end was cut by 0 bases, the J end by 2 bases, with 14 bases between. The CDR3: CASSLDGSGGTYEQYF. DNA for the CDR3: TGTGCCAGCAGCTTAGACGGGTCGGGCGGAACCTACGAGCAGTACTTC.